The 17 T cell receptor beta chains below were found in one sample sequenced in a study of T cells in Graves' hyperthyroidism and ophthalmopathy. What was amplified from RNA transcripts were TCR beta CDR3 regions. HTBI primers were the set used in a first-round RT-PCR of the TCR CDR3. TCRdb passed the multiplex PCR reads through MiXCR, listing each CDR3 protein once. The sample comprises hundreds of thousands of distinct CDR3 sequences, 46% of which are singletons, and about 7.9% rests with the top ten. The sequenced sample consisted of peripheral blood or thyroid tissue (not recorded which). Receptor source: a woman between 18 and 30 years old with Graves' hyperthyroidism.

The chain has TRBV7-9 and TRBJ1-4, with 7 bases aligning to TRBD1. Trimming removed 0 bases from V and 6 bases from J; junction bases left unmatched: 4. The CDR3 is made up of 15 amino acids. The germline V gene has CDR1 SEHNR and CDR2 FQNEAQ (reference sequence). The CDR3, as DNA: TGTGCCAGCAGCTTAGCGCCAGGGACAGATGAAAAACTGTTTTTT. Translated: CASSLAPGTDEKLFF.

This clonotype has just a few counts. The genes are TRBV10-1 and TRBJ2-7; 8 bases align to TRBD2. This CDR3 has 15 amino acids. V was pared by 6 bases and J by 3 bases, with 10 bases of the junction left unmatched. Per the germline V gene, CDR1 is WNHNN and CDR2 is SYGVQD (reference sequence). The CDR3 sequence is CASSGGAGPFYEQYF. CDR3 sequence (DNA): TGCGCCAGCAGCGGGGGGGCAGGGCCCTTCTACGAGCAGTACTTC.

This clonotype was detected many times. This chain uses TRBV15 with TRBJ1-2; D not resolved. The germline V gene has CDR1 LNHNV and CDR2 YYDKDF (reference sequence). This CDR3 contains 13 residues. Trimming shortened V by 0 bases and J by 5 bases, and 7 bases separated the two germline ends. The CDR3 spells CATSRDLEYGYTF. CDR3 nucleotides: TGTGCCACCAGCAGAGATCTTGAATATGGCTACACCTTC.

The rearrangement links TRBV12-3 or TRBV12-4 to TRBJ2-7; D gene ambiguous. The CDR3 runs to 11 residues. Trimming stripped 4 bases from V and 3 bases from J, with 4 bases between. This CDR3 reads CASSWNYEQYF. In DNA, the CDR3 is TGTGCCAGCAGTTGGAACTACGAGCAGTACTTC.

This clonotype was seen many times. The J gene is TRBJ1-5, the V gene TRBV7-2, with D uncertain. There are 13 residues in the CDR3. The germline V gene has CDR1 SGHTA and CDR2 FQGNSA. Trimming left V 0 bases short and J 5 bases short, with 5 bases between. CDR3 region: CASSLAEYQPQHF. The CDR3 nucleotides are TGTGCCAGCAGCTTAGCGGAGTATCAGCCCCAGCATTTT.

This clonotype was seen many times. The chain combines TRBV7-9 with TRBJ1-1, with D unresolved. Trimming left V 2 bases short and J 1 base short, with 5 bases between. CDR3 length equals 13 residues. Germline V gene lookup returns CDR1 SEHNR and CDR2 FQNEAQ (reference sequence). The chain's CDR3 is CASSLKANTEAFF. CDR3 in DNA: TGTGCCAGCAGCTTAAAGGCGAACACTGAAGCTTTCTTT.

Note on this clonotype: This could be a read error, since a much larger clone is one nucleotide away. This chain connects TRBV7-2 to TRBJ1-2, with D hard to call. Trimming stripped 3 bases from V and 4 bases from J, with 12 bases between. CDR3 length: 14 amino acids. Germline CDR1 and CDR2: SGHTA and FQGNSA. The CDR3 loop is CASSFGREPYGYTF. The CDR3 region has the DNA TGTGCCAGCAGCTTTGGACGGGAGCCCTATGGCTACACCTTC.

There are a few counts of this clonotype. The chain combines TRBV15 with TRBJ1-1, with D uncertain. This CDR3 contains 13 residues. The V gene lost 4 bases and the J gene lost 13 bases, with 19 bases spanning the gap. From germline, CDR1 is LNHNV and CDR2 YYDKDF (reference sequence). CDR3 in DNA: TGTGCCACCAGCATAGTTCCCGGTGGAAGAGTTTTCTTT. Translating gives CATSIVPGGRVFF.

A word on this clonotype: A single base separates this from a much larger clone, so it may be a read error. The chain links TRBV29-1 to TRBJ2-6; 7 bases line up with TRBD1. Per germline, CDR1 SQVTM and CDR2 ANQGSEA. The CDR3 has 16 residues. The CDR3 sequence is CSVEVTGASGANILTF. Here the CDR3 DNA reads TGCAGCGTTGAAGTAACAGGGGCATCTGGGGCCAACATCCTGACTTTC.

The sample holds a few counts of this clonotype. The chain links TRBV10-3 to TRBJ1-2; D uncertain. CDR1 ENHRY and CDR2 SYGVKD come from the germline V gene. The CDR3 extends over 13 amino acids. Between the trimmed V and J ends, which lost 10 bases and 8 bases, there was a span of 20 bases. The CDR3 region has the DNA TGTGCCAGCAGAGCCTCCGGGGAGGGAGGCTACACCTTC. Protein: CASRASGEGGYTF.

This clonotype has a handful of counts. The chain has TRBV14 and TRBJ1-2; 8 nucleotides align to TRBD1. V lost 5 bases to trimming and J lost 8 bases; unmatched junction nucleotides: 7. This CDR3 has 13 amino acids. Germline-derived CDR1 and CDR2 are SGHDN and FVKESK. The CDR3 nucleotides are TGTGCCAGCAGCTACGGACAGGGTGGAGGCTACACCTTC. As protein: CASSYGQGGGYTF.

This sequence joins TRBV29-1 and TRBJ1-2, with a possible D match to TRBD1 (5 bases). V lost 5 bases and J 8 bases, leaving 6 bases between the germline ends. This CDR3 spans 9 amino acids. Germline CDR1 and CDR2: SQVTM and ANQGSEA. The CDR3 sequence: CSVWGGYTF. The CDR3 region has the DNA TGCAGCGTTTGGGGCGGCTACACCTTC.

This clonotype was picked up a small number of times. The chain has TRBV9 and TRBJ1-4; 7 bases are shared with TRBD1. In germline, CDR1 is SGDLS, CDR2 YYNGEE. CDR3 size: 17 residues. Trimming at V came to 5 bases and at J to 0 bases, leaving 10 bases not matched to a gene. CDR3 loop: CASSPGTEAATNEKLFF. CDR3 in DNA: TGTGCCAGCAGTCCCGGGACAGAAGCTGCAACTAATGAAAAACTGTTTTTT.

This clonotype was seen once. This chain links TRBV7-6 with TRBJ2-2; D uncertain. The CDR3 extends over 14 amino acids. The V end lost 4 bases, the J end lost 4 bases, and 10 bases lay between the germline ends. Germline V gene data show CDR1 as SGHVS and CDR2 as FNYEAQ. The CDR3 region is CASSSTRSTGELFF. For the CDR3, the DNA is TGTGCCAGCAGCTCAACCCGGAGCACCGGGGAGCTGTTTTTT.

This clonotype was seen just once. This chain joins TRBV5-1 and TRBJ2-2; TRBD2 is a possible D gene (5 bases). CDR1 and CDR2 (germline): SGHRS, YFSETQ. V was pared by 4 bases and J by 4 bases, with 14 bases between. The CDR3 consists of 15 residues. CDR3 loop: CASSASSRATGELFF. The CDR3 DNA follows: TGCGCCAGCAGCGCTAGCTCTCGGGCCACCGGGGAGCTGTTTTTT.

This clonotype was seen a few times. The chain uses TRBV20-1 and TRBJ1-2; D remains ambiguous. The V gene's germline CDR1 is DFQATT and CDR2 SNEGSKA (reference sequence). Deletions cut 6 bases from V and 8 bases from J, with 19 bases between. The CDR3 sequence is 13 residues long. Here the CDR3 DNA reads TGCAGTGCCCTCCGGGAACCCAATGGAGGCTACACCTTC. It is translated as CSALREPNGGYTF.

This clonotype came up many times. V and J are TRBV7-2 and TRBJ1-6; TRBD1 might be the D (5 bases). This CDR3 has 14 amino acids. Germline V lookup: CDR1 SGHTA, CDR2 FQGNSA. Trimming pared 5 bases from V and 9 bases from J, leaving 14 bases between. The CDR3 bases are TGTGCCAGCAGCCCCGGGGGGTCAGGTTCACCCCTCCACTTT. Amino acid sequence: CASSPGGSGSPLHF.